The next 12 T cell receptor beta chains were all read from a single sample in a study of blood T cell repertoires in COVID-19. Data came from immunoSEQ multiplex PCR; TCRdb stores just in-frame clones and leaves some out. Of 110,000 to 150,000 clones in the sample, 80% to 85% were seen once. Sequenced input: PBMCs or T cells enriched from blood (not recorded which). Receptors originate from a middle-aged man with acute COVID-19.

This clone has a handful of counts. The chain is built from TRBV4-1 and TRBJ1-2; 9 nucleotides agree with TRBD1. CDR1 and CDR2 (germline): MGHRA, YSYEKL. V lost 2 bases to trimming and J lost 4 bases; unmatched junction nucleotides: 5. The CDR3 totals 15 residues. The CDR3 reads CASSQLTGGAYGYTF. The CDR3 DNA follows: TGCGCCAGCAGCCAATTGACAGGGGGAGCCTATGGCTACACCTTC.

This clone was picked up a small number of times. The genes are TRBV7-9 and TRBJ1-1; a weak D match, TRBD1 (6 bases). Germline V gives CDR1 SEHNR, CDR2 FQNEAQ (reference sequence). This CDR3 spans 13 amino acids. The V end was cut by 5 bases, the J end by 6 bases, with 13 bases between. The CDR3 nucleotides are TGTGCCAGCAGCACACCAGGGGTACCTGAAGCTTTCTTT. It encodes CASSTPGVPEAFF.

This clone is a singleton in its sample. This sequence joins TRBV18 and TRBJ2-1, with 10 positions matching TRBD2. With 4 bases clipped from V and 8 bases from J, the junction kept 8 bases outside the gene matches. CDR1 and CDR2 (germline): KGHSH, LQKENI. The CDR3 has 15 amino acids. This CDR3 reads CASSLKASGSYEQFF. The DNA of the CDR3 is TGTGCCAGCTCACTGAAGGCTAGCGGGAGCTATGAGCAGTTCTTC. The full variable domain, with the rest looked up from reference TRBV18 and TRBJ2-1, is NAGVMQNPRHLVRRRGQEARLRCSPMKGHSHVYWYRQLPEEGLKFMVYLQKENIIDESGMPKERFSAEFPKEGPSILRIQQVVRGDSAAYFCASSLKASGSYEQFFGPGTRLTVL.

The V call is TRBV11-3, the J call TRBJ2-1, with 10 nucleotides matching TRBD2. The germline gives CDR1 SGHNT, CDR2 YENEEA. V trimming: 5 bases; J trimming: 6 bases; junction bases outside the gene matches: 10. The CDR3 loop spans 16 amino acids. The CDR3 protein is CASSPSELAGVNEQFF. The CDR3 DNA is TGTGCCAGCAGCCCCTCCGAGCTAGCGGGAGTCAATGAGCAGTTCTTC.

DNA for the CDR3: TGTGCCATCAGTGAACAGTCAGGGGGCAATCAGCCCCAGCATTTT. This translates into CAISEQSGGNQPQHF. This sequence joins TRBV10-3 and TRBJ1-5, with D possibly matching TRBD1 (6 bases). CDR1 ENHRY and CDR2 SYGVKD come from the germline V gene. The CDR3 length is 15 residues. With 3 bases removed from V and 2 bases from J, the gap between germline ends came to 11 bases.

This chain's CDR3 is CASSEIVQGAGNTIYF. CDR3 coding DNA: TGTGCCAGCAGTGAAATCGTACAGGGGGCTGGAAACACCATATATTTT. The chain couples TRBV6-1 to TRBJ1-3; TRBD1 agrees at 8 bases. Germline V gene data show CDR1 as MNHNS and CDR2 as SASEGT. With V trimmed by 2 bases and J by 2 bases, 5 bases remained unmatched. The CDR3 has 16 residues.

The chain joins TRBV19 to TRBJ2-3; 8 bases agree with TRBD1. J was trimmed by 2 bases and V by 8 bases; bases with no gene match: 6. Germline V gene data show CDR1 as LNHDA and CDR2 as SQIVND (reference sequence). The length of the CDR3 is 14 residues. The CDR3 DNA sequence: TGTGCCAGTTCCAGGGACAGGTTCACAGATACGCAGTATTTT. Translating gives CASSRDRFTDTQYF.

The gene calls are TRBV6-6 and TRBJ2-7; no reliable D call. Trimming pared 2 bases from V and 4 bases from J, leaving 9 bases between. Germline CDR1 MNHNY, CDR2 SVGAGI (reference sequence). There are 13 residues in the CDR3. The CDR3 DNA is TGTGCCAGCAGTTACCTTGATCGGTACGAGCAGTACTTC. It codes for CASSYLDRYEQYF.

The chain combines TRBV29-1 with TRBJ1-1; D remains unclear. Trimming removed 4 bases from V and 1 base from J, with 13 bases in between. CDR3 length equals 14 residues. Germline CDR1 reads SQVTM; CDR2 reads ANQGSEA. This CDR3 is CSVVIARTNTEAFF. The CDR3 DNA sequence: TGCAGCGTTGTAATAGCGCGGACGAACACTGAAGCTTTCTTT. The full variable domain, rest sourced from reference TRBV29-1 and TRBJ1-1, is SAVISQKPSRDICQRGTSLTIQCQVDSQVTMMFWYRQQPGQSLTLIATANQGSEATYESGFVIDKFPISRPNLTFSTLTVSNMSPEDSSIYLCSVVIARTNTEAFFGQGTRLTVV.

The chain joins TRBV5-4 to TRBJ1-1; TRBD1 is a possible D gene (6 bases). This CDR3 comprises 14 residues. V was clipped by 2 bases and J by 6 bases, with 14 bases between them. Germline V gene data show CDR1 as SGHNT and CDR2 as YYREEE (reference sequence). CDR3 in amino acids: CASSFLGGRAEAFF. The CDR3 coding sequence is TGTGCCAGCAGCTTTTTAGGGGGTCGGGCTGAAGCTTTCTTT. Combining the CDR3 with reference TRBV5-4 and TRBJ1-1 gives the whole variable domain ETGVTQSPTHLIKTRGQQVTLRCSSQSGHNTVSWYQQALGQGPQFIFQYYREEENGRGNFPPRFSGLQFPNYSSELNVNALELDDSALYLCASSFLGGRAEAFFGQGTRLTVV.

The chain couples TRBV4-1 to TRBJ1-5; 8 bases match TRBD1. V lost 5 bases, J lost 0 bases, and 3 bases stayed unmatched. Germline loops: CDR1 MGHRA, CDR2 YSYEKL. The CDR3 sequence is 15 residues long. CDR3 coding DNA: TGCGCCAGCAGCAAGACAGGGGATAGCAATCAGCCCCAGCATTTT. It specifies CASSKTGDSNQPQHF.

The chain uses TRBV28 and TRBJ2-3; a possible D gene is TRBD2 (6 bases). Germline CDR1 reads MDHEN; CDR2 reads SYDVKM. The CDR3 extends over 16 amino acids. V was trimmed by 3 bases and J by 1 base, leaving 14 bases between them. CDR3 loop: CASSFVSGTGTDTQYF. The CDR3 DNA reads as TGTGCCAGCAGTTTCGTTTCCGGGACTGGCACAGATACGCAGTATTTT.